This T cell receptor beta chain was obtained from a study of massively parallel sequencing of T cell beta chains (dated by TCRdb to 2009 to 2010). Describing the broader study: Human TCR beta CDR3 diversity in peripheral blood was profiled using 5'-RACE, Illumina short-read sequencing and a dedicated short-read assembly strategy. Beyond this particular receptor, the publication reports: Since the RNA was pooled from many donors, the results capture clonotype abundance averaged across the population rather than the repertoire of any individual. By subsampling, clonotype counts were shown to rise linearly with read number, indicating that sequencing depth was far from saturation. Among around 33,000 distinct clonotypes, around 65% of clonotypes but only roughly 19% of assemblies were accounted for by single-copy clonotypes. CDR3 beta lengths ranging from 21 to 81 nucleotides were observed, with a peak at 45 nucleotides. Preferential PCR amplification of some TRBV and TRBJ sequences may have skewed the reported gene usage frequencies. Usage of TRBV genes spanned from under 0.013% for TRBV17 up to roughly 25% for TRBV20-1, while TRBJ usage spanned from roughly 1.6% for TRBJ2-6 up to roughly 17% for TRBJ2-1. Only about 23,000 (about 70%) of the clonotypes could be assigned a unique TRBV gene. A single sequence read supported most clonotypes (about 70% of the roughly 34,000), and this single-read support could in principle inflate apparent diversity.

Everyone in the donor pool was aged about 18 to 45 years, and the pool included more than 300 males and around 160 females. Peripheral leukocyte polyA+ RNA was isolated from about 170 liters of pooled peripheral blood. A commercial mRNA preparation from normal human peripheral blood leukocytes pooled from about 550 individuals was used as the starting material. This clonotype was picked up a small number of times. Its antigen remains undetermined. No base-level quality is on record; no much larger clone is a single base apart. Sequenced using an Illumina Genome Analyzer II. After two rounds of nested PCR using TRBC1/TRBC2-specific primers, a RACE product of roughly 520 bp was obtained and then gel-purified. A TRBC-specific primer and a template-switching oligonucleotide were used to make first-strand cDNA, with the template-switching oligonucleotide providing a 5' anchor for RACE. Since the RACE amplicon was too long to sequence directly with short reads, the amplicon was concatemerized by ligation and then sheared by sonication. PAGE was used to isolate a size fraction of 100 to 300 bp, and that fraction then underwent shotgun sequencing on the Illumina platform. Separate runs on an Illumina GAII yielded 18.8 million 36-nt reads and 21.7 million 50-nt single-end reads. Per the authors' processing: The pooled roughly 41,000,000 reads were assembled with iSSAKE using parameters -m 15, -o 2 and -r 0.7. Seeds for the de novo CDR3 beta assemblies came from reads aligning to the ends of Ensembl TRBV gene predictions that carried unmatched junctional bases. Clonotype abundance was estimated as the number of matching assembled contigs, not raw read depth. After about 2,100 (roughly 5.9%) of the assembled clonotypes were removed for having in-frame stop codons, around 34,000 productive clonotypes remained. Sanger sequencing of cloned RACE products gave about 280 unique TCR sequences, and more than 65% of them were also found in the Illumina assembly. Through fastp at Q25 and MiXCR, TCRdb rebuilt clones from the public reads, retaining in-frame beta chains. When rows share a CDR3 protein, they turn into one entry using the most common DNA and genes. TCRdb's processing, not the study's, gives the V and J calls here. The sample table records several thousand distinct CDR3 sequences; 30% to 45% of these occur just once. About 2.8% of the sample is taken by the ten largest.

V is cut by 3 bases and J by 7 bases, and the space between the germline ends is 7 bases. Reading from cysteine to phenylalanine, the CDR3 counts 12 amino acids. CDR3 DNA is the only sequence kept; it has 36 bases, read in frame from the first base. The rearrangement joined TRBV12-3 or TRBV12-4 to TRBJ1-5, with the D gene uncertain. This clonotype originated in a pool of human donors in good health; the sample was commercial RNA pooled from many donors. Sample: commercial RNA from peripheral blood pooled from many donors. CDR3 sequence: CASSFWGQPQHF. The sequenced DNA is TGTGCCAGCAGTTTTTGGGGACAGCCCCAGCATTTT.